The 20 T cell receptor beta chains below come from one sample, sequenced in a study of shared T cell receptors in the human thymus. Here immunoSEQ multiplex PCR was the method, and the copy in TCRdb shows in-frame clones only, minus some. The repertoire holds roughly 700,000 clones, with approximately 88% as singletons. The sample was also linked to a second study, of human thymus T cells.

The specimen was thymocytes. The source of these receptors is a boy younger than two with a congenital heart defect.

The chain links TRBV11-2 to TRBJ1-4, with TRBD1 matching over 8 bases. With V trimmed by 5 bases and J by 8 bases, 16 bases remained unmatched. CDR1 and CDR2 from the germline V gene are SGHAT and FQNNGV. The CDR3 runs to 17 residues. CDR3 amino acids: CASSPRNRGRFKEKLFF. In DNA form, the CDR3 reads TGTGCCAGCAGCCCCAGGAACAGGGGGAGGTTCAAAGAAAAACTGTTTTTT.

This clone was counted a single time. The chain couples TRBV7-2 to TRBJ1-2; D remains unclear. This CDR3 is built from 13 residues. Looked up from germline, CDR1 is SGHTA and CDR2 is FQGNSA. Trimming shortened V by 1 base and J by 7 bases, and 10 bases separated the two germline ends. The CDR3 nucleotides read TGTGCCAGCAGCTTAGGGGAGATCGGTGGCTACACCTTC. Amino acids: CASSLGEIGGYTF.

V gene TRBV7-9 combines with J gene TRBJ2-5; a possible D gene is TRBD2 (7 bases). Deletions cut 3 bases from V and 9 bases from J, with 26 bases between. Germline CDR1 SEHNR, CDR2 FQNEAQ (reference sequence). This CDR3 is 17 amino acids long. CDR3 in DNA: TGTGCCAGCAGCTTGGTTTTGCGGGGGCCCCGATCGGGGGCCCAGTACTTC. Protein sequence: CASSLVLRGPRSGAQYF. The full variable domain, rest sourced from reference TRBV7-9 and TRBJ2-5, is DTGVSQNPRHKITKRGQNVTFRCDPISEHNRLYWYRQTLGQGPEFLTYFQNEAQLEKSRLLSDRFSAERPKGSFSTLEIQRTEQGDSAMYLCASSLVLRGPRSGAQYFGPGTRLLVL.

The rearrangement links TRBV6-1 to TRBJ1-5, with TRBD1 identical over 9 bases. The ends lost 2 bases at V and 7 bases at J; junction bases unmatched: 9. The CDR3 length is 16 residues. CDR1 is MNHNS, CDR2 SASEGT, per germline. Here the CDR3 DNA reads TGTGCCAGCAGTGAAAGGGCCGGGACAGGGAAACAGCCCCAGCATTTT. As protein: CASSERAGTGKQPQHF.

This sequence joins TRBV30 and TRBJ2-4; 14 positions agree with TRBD2. Germline loops: CDR1 GTSNPN, CDR2 SVGIG (reference sequence). The CDR3 is 19 amino acids. Trimming removed 0 bases from V and 2 bases from J; junction bases left unmatched: 9. Here the CDR3 reads CAWSVVGLAGDVTKNIQYF. DNA of the CDR3: TGTGCCTGGAGTGTAGTGGGACTAGCGGGAGATGTGACCAAAAACATTCAGTACTTC.

The rearrangement links TRBV21-1 to TRBJ2-5; no DNA check was done on the table's D call, TRBD2. TRBV21-1 is a documented pseudogene. The CDR3 runs 15 residues. DNA of the CDR3: TGTGCCAGCAGCAAGTCCGGGGGGGCTGGAGAGACCCAGTACTTC. Protein sequence: CASSKSGGAGETQYF.

This chain links TRBV18 with TRBJ2-1; TRBD2 aligns across 10 bases. The V gene's germline CDR1 is KGHSH and CDR2 LQKENI. Trimming cost V 3 bases and J 6 bases; bases outside gene matches: 8. This CDR3 region has 16 residues. CDR3 sequence: CASSPVAGGSTNEQFF. The CDR3 coding sequence is TGTGCCAGCTCACCCGTAGCGGGAGGCTCAACCAATGAGCAGTTCTTC.

The V call is TRBV21-1, the J call TRBJ2-2; the D call of TRBD1 is as the table states it, not checked on the DNA. TRBV21-1 is an annotated pseudogene. The CDR3 runs to 18 residues. CDR3 region: CASSVRDRGRLKPGELFF. CDR3 coding DNA: TGTGCCAGCAGCGTGAGGGACAGGGGGCGACTCAAGCCCGGGGAGCTGTTTTTT.

The chain is built from TRBV4-1 and TRBJ2-6, with TRBD1 matching over 9 bases. Germline assignment: CDR1 MGHRA and CDR2 YSYEKL. CDR3 length: 18 residues. Trimming at V came to 1 base and at J to 1 base, leaving 5 bases not matched to a gene. The CDR3 is CASSQAPGQGSGANVLTF. The DNA for the CDR3 is TGCGCCAGCAGCCAAGCCCCGGGACAGGGTTCTGGGGCCAACGTCCTGACTTTC.

The V and J genes are TRBV6-5 and TRBJ2-7; TRBD1 aligns across 10 bases. The CDR3 is made up of 15 amino acids. Losses at the gene ends were 6 bases for V and 1 base for J; bases not matched to a gene: 6. Germline lookup yields CDR1 MNHEY and CDR2 SVGAGI. The CDR3 spells CASRTGQGGSYEQYF. As DNA, the CDR3 is TGTGCCAGCAGAACCGGACAGGGGGGTTCCTACGAGCAGTACTTC.

The CDR3 sequence is CASSERNYYEQYF. In nucleotides, the CDR3 is TGTGCCAGCAGTGAAAGGAACTACTACGAGCAGTACTTC. This sequence joins TRBV2 and TRBJ2-7; D uncertain. Trimming removed 2 bases at V and 3 bases at J, with 8 bases between. Germline assignment: CDR1 SNHLY and CDR2 FYNNEI. CDR3 length equals 13 residues. The complete variable domain, with remaining parts taken from reference TRBV2 and TRBJ2-7, reads EPEVTQTPSHQVTQMGQEVILRCVPISNHLYFYWYRQILGQKVEFLVSFYNNEISEKSEIFDDQFSVERPDGSNFTLKIRSTKLEDSAMYFCASSERNYYEQYFGPGTRLTVT.

This chain uses TRBV6-5 with TRBJ1-2; D is ambiguous. The germline gives CDR1 MNHEY, CDR2 SVGAGI. The CDR3 spans 15 residues. The V gene lost 5 bases and the J gene lost 8 bases, with 21 bases spanning the gap. CDR3 sequence reads: CASSPIPFPSLGYTF. Here the CDR3 DNA reads TGTGCCAGCAGTCCTATCCCATTTCCATCCTTGGGCTACACCTTC.

This clone was counted once. The rearrangement joins TRBV7-8 to TRBJ2-1; no clear D. V was pared by 5 bases and J by 8 bases, with 13 bases between. The CDR3 is 13 residues long. Germline V gene data show CDR1 as SGHVS and CDR2 as FQNEAQ. CDR3 loop: CASSPGLRHEQFF. The CDR3 nucleotides read TGTGCCAGCAGCCCTGGGCTCCGCCATGAGCAGTTCTTC.

This chain uses TRBV6-1 with TRBJ1-4, with TRBD1 matching 7 bases. There are 14 residues in the CDR3. Germline CDR1 MNHNS, CDR2 SASEGT. J gave up 2 bases and V 7 bases, and 4 bases lay outside the gene matches. DNA for the CDR3: TGTGCCAGCATGGGGGACAGCACTAATGAAAAACTGTTTTTT. This sequence encodes CASMGDSTNEKLFF.

The gene calls are TRBV11-3 and TRBJ1-4; 8 bases line up with TRBD1. Per germline, CDR1 SGHNT and CDR2 YENEEA. V shed 2 bases and J 6 bases; nucleotides not matched to a gene: 14. The CDR3 consists of 18 residues. The CDR3 region is CASSLIPLVGQGDEKLFF. In DNA form, the CDR3 reads TGTGCCAGCAGCTTAATTCCCCTGGTCGGACAGGGAGATGAAAAACTGTTTTTT.

The chain joins TRBV7-9 to TRBJ2-4, with 7 positions matching TRBD2. The CDR3 covers 15 residues. Trimming cost V 5 bases and J 4 bases; bases outside gene matches: 8. Germline CDR1 and CDR2: SEHNR and FQNEAQ (reference sequence). The CDR3 loop is CASSRIRGEKNIQYF. The CDR3 nucleotides read TGTGCCAGCAGCCGAATCCGGGGGGAGAAAAACATTCAGTACTTC.

The V and J genes are TRBV5-1 and TRBJ1-4; 7 bases are shared with TRBD1. The CDR3 runs to 18 residues. J lost 0 bases, V lost 4 bases, and 12 bases had no gene match. Looked up from germline, CDR1 is SGHRS and CDR2 is YFSETQ. The CDR3 DNA follows: TGCGCCAGCAGCGGAGCCGGGACAGCAGAGACAACTAATGAAAAACTGTTTTTT. Translation: CASSGAGTAETTNEKLFF.

The V call is TRBV12-5, the J call TRBJ2-5, with unresolved D. Trimming stripped 1 base from V and 0 bases from J, with 3 bases between. Per germline, CDR1 LGHNT and CDR2 FRNRAP. This CDR3 has 13 amino acids. The CDR3, as DNA: TGTGCTAGTGGTTTGGCGGACCAAGAGACCCAGTACTTC. The encoded protein is CASGLADQETQYF.

This sequence joins TRBV5-1 and TRBJ1-2; D ambiguous. The V gene lost 3 bases and the J gene lost 0 bases, with 15 bases spanning the gap. Per germline, CDR1 SGHRS and CDR2 YFSETQ. The CDR3 extends over 16 amino acids. DNA of the CDR3: TGCGCCAGCAGCTACTCTTTGTTGACATCTAACTATGGCTACACCTTC. Its translation: CASSYSLLTSNYGYTF.

The CDR3 DNA sequence: TGCGCCAGCAGCCCAGACACGCCGAACACCGGGGAGCTGTTTTTT. The encoded protein is CASSPDTPNTGELFF. This chain uses TRBV5-1 with TRBJ2-2; D is unresolved. This CDR3 is 15 amino acids long. Trimming took 4 bases from V and 0 from J, leaving 10 bases between them. CDR1 is SGHRS and CDR2 is YFSETQ in the germline V gene.